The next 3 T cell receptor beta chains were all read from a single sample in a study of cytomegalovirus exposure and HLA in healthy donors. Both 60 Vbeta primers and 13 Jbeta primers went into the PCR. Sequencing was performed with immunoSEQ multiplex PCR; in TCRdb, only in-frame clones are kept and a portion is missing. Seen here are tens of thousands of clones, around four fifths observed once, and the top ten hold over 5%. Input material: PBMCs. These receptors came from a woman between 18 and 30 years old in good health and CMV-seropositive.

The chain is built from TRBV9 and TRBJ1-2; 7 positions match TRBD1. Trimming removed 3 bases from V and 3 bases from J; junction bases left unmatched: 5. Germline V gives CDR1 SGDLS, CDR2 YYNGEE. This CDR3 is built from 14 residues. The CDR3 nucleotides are TGTGCCAGCAGCGAGTGGACAGGAGACTATGGCTACACCTTC. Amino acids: CASSEWTGDYGYTF.

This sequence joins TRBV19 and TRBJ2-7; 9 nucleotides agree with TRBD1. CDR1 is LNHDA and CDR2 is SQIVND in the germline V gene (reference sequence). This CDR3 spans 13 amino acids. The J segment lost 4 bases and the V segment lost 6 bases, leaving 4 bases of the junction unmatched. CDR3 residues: CASRQQGAYEQYF. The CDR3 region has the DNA TGTGCCAGTAGGCAACAGGGGGCTTACGAGCAGTACTTC.

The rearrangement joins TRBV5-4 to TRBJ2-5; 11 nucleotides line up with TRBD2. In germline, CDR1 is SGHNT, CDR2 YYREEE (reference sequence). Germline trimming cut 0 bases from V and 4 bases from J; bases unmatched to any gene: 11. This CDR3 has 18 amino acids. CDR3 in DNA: TGTGCCAGCAGCTTGGTCTGGGTAGCGGGGGGGCCGGGAGAGACCCAGTACTTC. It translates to CASSLVWVAGGPGETQYF. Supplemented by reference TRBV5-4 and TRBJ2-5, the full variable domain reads ETGVTQSPTHLIKTRGQQVTLRCSSQSGHNTVSWYQQALGQGPQFIFQYYREEENGRGNFPPRFSGLQFPNYSSELNVNALELDDSALYLCASSLVWVAGGPGETQYFGPGTRLLVL.